Sequencing of this T cell receptor beta chain was carried out in a study of technical replicates of blood from a handful of donors. The CDR3 is made up of 15 amino acids. Germline V gene sequence: CDR1 MGHRA, CDR2 YSYEKL. The V gene end was trimmed by 0 bases and the J gene end by 9 bases; junction bases not matched to a gene: 7. The table came from immunoSEQ multiplex PCR; TCRdb's copy has only in-frame clones and leaves some out. The table shows about 70,000 clones, with roughly 94% occurring only once. The clonotype originates from a human donor in good health. The sample consisted of T cells isolated from PBMCs. The chain carries TRBV4-1 and TRBJ2-2; 7 bases are shared with TRBD1. For the CDR3, the DNA is TGCGCCAGCAGCCAAGACCGACAGGGATGGAGGGAGCTGTTTTTT. Translating it yields CASSQDRQGWRELFF.